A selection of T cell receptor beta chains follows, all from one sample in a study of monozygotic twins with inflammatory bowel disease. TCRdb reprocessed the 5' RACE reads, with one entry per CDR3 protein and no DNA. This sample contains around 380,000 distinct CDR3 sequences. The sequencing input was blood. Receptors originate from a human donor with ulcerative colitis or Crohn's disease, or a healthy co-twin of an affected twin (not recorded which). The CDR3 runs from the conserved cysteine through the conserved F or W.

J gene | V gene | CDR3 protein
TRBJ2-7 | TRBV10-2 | CASSLQAAPTYEQYF
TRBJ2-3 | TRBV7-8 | CASSLVGGGRTDTQYF
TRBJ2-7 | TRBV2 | CASRGGVPAYEQYF
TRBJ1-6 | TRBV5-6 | CASSFGRDSPLHF
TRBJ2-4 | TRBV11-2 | CASRHVSEAKNIQYF
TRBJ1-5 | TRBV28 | CASSLLSSNQPQHF
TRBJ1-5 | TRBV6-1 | CASREAPGRHQPQHF
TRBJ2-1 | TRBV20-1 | CSVGGAGNEQFF
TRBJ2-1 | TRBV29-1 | CSVGFNNEQFF
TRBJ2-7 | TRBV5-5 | CASSHPRGPSYEQYF
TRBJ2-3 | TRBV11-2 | CASSREAASGGHTDTQYF
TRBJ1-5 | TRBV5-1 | CASSPTGGLGQPQHF
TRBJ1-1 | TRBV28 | CASTSVEGGGTEAFF